Below are 30 T cell receptor beta chains sequenced from a single sample in a study of blood T cell repertoires in COVID-19. Produced via immunoSEQ multiplex PCR; TCRdb's table is partial and in-frame only. The table lists about 77,000 clones, less than 85% of them singletons. The sequenced sample consisted of peripheral blood. The source is a woman between 65 and 79 years old with acute or convalescent COVID-19.

The chain recombines TRBV2 with TRBJ2-7; 8 bases are shared with TRBD2. The CDR3 loop spans 15 amino acids. Germline V lookup: CDR1 SNHLY, CDR2 FYNNEI. V dropped 6 bases and J dropped 3; count of bases not matched to a gene: 10. The CDR3 sequence: CASRQNSGANYEQYF. The CDR3, as DNA: TGTGCCAGCAGACAGAATAGCGGGGCCAACTACGAGCAGTACTTC. The full variable domain, its missing parts supplied by reference TRBV2 and TRBJ2-7, is EPEVTQTPSHQVTQMGQEVILRCVPISNHLYFYWYRQILGQKVEFLVSFYNNEISEKSEIFDDQFSVERPDGSNFTLKIRSTKLEDSAMYFCASRQNSGANYEQYFGPGTRLTVT.

The chain recombines TRBV4-2 with TRBJ1-2, with 10 bases lining up with TRBD1. V lost 3 bases to trimming and J lost 3 bases; unmatched junction nucleotides: 4. CDR1 is LGHNA and CDR2 is YNFKEQ in the germline V gene. The CDR3 totals 15 residues. Written as DNA, the CDR3 is TGTGCCAGCAGCCATGTAGGACAGGGGGACTATGGCTACACCTTC. Translated, it gives CASSHVGQGDYGYTF.

J is TRBJ2-7 and V is TRBV11-3, with 8 bases that match TRBD1. Germline CDR1 is SGHNT and CDR2 is YENEEA. The CDR3 loop spans 12 amino acids. Losses at the gene ends were 5 bases for V and 7 bases for J; bases not matched to a gene: 4. The CDR3 DNA reads TGTGCCAGCAGCAACGACAGGGGAGAGCAGTACTTC. This gives the protein CASSNDRGEQYF.

The rearrangement links TRBV9 to TRBJ1-4; possibly TRBD1 for D (5 bases). V shed 3 bases and J shed 6 bases, with 9 bases lying between them. The CDR3 has 13 amino acids. Germline CDR1 and CDR2: SGDLS and YYNGEE. CDR3 in amino acids: CASSASGYEKLFF. The CDR3 DNA follows: TGTGCCAGCAGCGCTTCAGGGTATGAAAAACTGTTTTTT.

This chain uses TRBV4-1 with TRBJ2-7; TRBD1 matches at 10 bases. The CDR3 consists of 17 residues. J was trimmed by 4 bases and V by 1 base; bases with no gene match: 10. Germline CDR1 is MGHRA and CDR2 is YSYEKL. The CDR3 nucleotides read TGCGCCAGCAGCCAAGTTCCTCCCGGGACAGGGGCTTACGAGCAGTACTTC. It is translated as CASSQVPPGTGAYEQYF.

The chain is built from TRBV5-1 and TRBJ2-5; 7 bases agree with TRBD1. After removal of 0 bases from V and 5 bases from J, the junction contained 7 bases not matched to a gene. The CDR3 runs 15 residues. Germline-derived CDR1 and CDR2 are SGHRS and YFSETQ. The CDR3 loop reads CASSLGQGVVETQYF. The CDR3 DNA sequence: TGCGCCAGCAGCTTGGGACAGGGAGTCGTGGAGACCCAGTACTTC.

The gene calls are TRBV2 and TRBJ1-6; D gene ambiguous. This CDR3 is built from 14 residues. V was cut by 2 bases and J by 9 bases, with 11 bases left in between. CDR1 and CDR2 (germline): SNHLY, FYNNEI. The CDR3 here is CASSERLAISPLHF. DNA of the CDR3: TGTGCCAGCAGTGAACGACTTGCAATTTCACCCCTCCACTTT.

This clone was counted only a few times. This chain connects TRBV11-3 to TRBJ1-1; D remains unclear. Germline lookup yields CDR1 SGHNT and CDR2 YENEEA. Trimming pared 5 bases from V and 13 bases from J, leaving 17 bases between. The CDR3 runs to 12 residues. For the CDR3, the DNA is TGTGCCAGCAGCCTTCCGGGGAGGTTGGTTTTCTTT. This translates into CASSLPGRLVFF.

The V call is TRBV29-1, the J call TRBJ2-3; TRBD1 might be the D (5 bases). The CDR3 runs 13 residues. The germline V gene encodes CDR1 SQVTM and CDR2 ANQGSEA. V was trimmed by 5 bases and J by 2 bases, leaving 11 bases between them. CDR3 bases: TGCAGCGTTTTGCGCAGGGCCACAGATACGCAGTATTTT. Translating it yields CSVLRRATDTQYF.

The chain has TRBV15 and TRBJ2-5, with D hard to call. This CDR3 is 14 amino acids long. CDR1 is LNHNV and CDR2 is YYDKDF in the germline V gene (reference sequence). V was trimmed by 0 bases and J by 6 bases, leaving 11 bases between them. The CDR3 sequence is CATSRDAVMKTQYF. CDR3 DNA: TGTGCCACCAGCAGAGATGCAGTGATGAAGACCCAGTACTTC.

Remarks on this clone: At one end the junction does not follow the germline gene, possibly because of a read error. J is TRBJ2-3 and V is TRBV7-7, with D uncertain. Germline CDR1 reads SSHAT; CDR2 reads FNYEAQ (reference sequence). CDR3 length: 14 amino acids. DNA of the CDR3: TGTGCTAGCAGCCACGGTCTATCCGGAGATACGCAGTATTTT. This translates into CASSHGLSGDTQYF.

This rearrangement joins TRBV19 to TRBJ1-4, with unresolved D. V dropped 5 bases and J dropped 8 bases, with 15 bases sitting between them. CDR1 is LNHDA and CDR2 is SQIVND in the germline V gene (reference sequence). The length of the CDR3 is 14 residues. The CDR3 DNA is TGTGCCAGTAGTCGAGGACCGGGAAACGAAAAACTGTTTTTT. This translates into CASSRGPGNEKLFF.

A few counts support this clone. The J gene is TRBJ2-7, the V gene TRBV4-1; D unresolved. V was clipped by 3 bases and J by 7 bases, with 22 bases between them. The germline V gene has CDR1 MGHRA and CDR2 YSYEKL. CDR3 length: 16 amino acids. The CDR3 loop is CASSHKKLATRWEQYF. The CDR3 DNA follows: TGCGCCAGCAGCCATAAGAAGCTCGCGACGAGGTGGGAGCAGTACTTC.

The chain employs TRBV4-3 and TRBJ1-2; 7 nucleotides match TRBD1. The J segment lost 7 bases and the V segment lost 1 base, leaving 6 bases of the junction unmatched. CDR3 length: 14 amino acids. Looked up from germline, CDR1 is LGHNA and CDR2 is YSLEER. The CDR3 protein is CASSQVGAGGGYTF. The CDR3 nucleotides read TGCGCCAGCAGCCAAGTAGGGGCAGGGGGTGGCTACACCTTC.

The chain uses TRBV11-3 and TRBJ1-2, with TRBD1 as a possible D gene (5 bases). The germline V gene encodes CDR1 SGHNT and CDR2 YENEEA. With 0 bases removed from V and 5 bases from J, the gap between germline ends came to 19 bases. The CDR3 is 17 residues long. The CDR3 bases are TGTGCCAGCAGCTTAGATCTAGGGGCAAACCAAGGGTATGGCTACACCTTC. Translated, it gives CASSLDLGANQGYGYTF.

A few counts support this clone. V gene TRBV27 combines with J gene TRBJ1-1; D uncertain. This CDR3 spans 18 amino acids. Germline values: CDR1 MNHEY, CDR2 SMNVEV (reference sequence). V lost 5 bases, J lost 2 bases, and 24 bases lay in between. CDR3 DNA: TGTGCCAGCAGTGCCGTTTTCGGGAGACTCGAGGAAAACACTGAAGCTTTCTTT. Protein product: CASSAVFGRLEENTEAFF.

The chain carries TRBV6-2 or TRBV6-3 and TRBJ2-6, with 8 bases identical to TRBD2. This CDR3 contains 19 residues. Germline loops: CDR1 MNHEY, CDR2 SVGEGT. V was pared by 2 bases and J by 1 base, with 10 bases of the junction left unmatched. The CDR3 sequence: CASSYHPSGGVSGANVLTF. The CDR3 DNA reads TGTGCCAGCAGTTACCATCCTTCGGGAGGGGTATCTGGGGCCAACGTCCTGACTTTC.

The rearrangement links TRBV27 to TRBJ1-4, with 8 bases aligning to TRBD1. Germline trimming cut 6 bases from V and 7 bases from J; bases unmatched to any gene: 10. The CDR3 totals 15 residues. Germline CDR1 MNHEY, CDR2 SMNVEV (reference sequence). CDR3 in DNA: TGTGCCAGCAGGCCTCAACAGGGGGGGGGTGAAAAACTGTTTTTT. Its translation: CASRPQQGGGEKLFF.

The CDR3 here is CSVEPGQSMAFF. CDR3 DNA sequence: TGCAGCGTCGAACCGGGACAGTCGATGGCTTTCTTT. V and J are TRBV29-1 and TRBJ1-1; TRBD1 aligns across 7 bases. Germline V CDR1 and CDR2: SQVTM, ANQGSEA. The CDR3 has 12 amino acids. The trim removed 6 bases at V and 11 bases at J, leaving 12 bases unmatched.

For the CDR3, the DNA is TGCAGCGTTGATGGGTCCAGCGGGGATTTTCGGGAGCAGTTCTTC. Protein sequence: CSVDGSSGDFREQFF. This chain connects TRBV29-1 to TRBJ2-1; 7 nucleotides agree with TRBD2. Germline V gives CDR1 SQVTM, CDR2 ANQGSEA. The CDR3 runs 15 residues. J lost 10 bases, V lost 3 bases, and 15 bases had no gene match.

The chain has TRBV7-3 and TRBJ2-5; TRBD2 agrees at 8 bases. Germline-derived CDR1 and CDR2 are SGHTA and FQGTGA. The CDR3 is 16 residues long. Trimming took 5 bases from V and 4 from J; bases not matched to a gene: 12. CDR3 in DNA: TGTGCCAGCAGCCCGGGGACTAGGCGAAGGCTAGAGACCCAGTACTTC. It is translated as CASSPGTRRRLETQYF.

J is TRBJ1-1 and V is TRBV4-2, with D hard to call. From germline, CDR1 is LGHNA and CDR2 YNFKEQ. The CDR3 runs 13 residues. Trimming pared 1 base from V and 6 bases from J, leaving 9 bases between. The CDR3 nucleotides are TGTGCCAGCAGCCAAGTGACGAGGGCTGAAGCTTTCTTT. As protein: CASSQVTRAEAFF.

The rearrangement joins TRBV20-1 to TRBJ2-7; 8 bases are shared with TRBD1. The germline V gene has CDR1 DFQATT and CDR2 SNEGSKA (reference sequence). The V segment lost 3 bases and the J segment 8 bases; nucleotides outside the gene matches: 21. The CDR3 loop spans 17 amino acids. CDR3 protein: CSASRQGAVTTLVKQYF. The CDR3 DNA sequence: TGCAGTGCTAGTCGCCAGGGGGCCGTTACGACCCTGGTGAAGCAGTACTTC.

The V call is TRBV4-2, the J call TRBJ2-1; maybe TRBD2 (6 bases). The CDR3 covers 16 residues. V lost 0 bases to trimming and J lost 1 base, with 10 bases between them. Germline-derived CDR1 and CDR2 are LGHNA and YNFKEQ. In DNA, the CDR3 is TGTGCCAGCAGCCAAGATTGGAGGGCGTCCTACAATGAGCAGTTCTTC. It is translated as CASSQDWRASYNEQFF.

This chain uses TRBV7-2 with TRBJ1-1; D perhaps matches TRBD1 (6 bases). Trimming pared 4 bases from V and 7 bases from J, leaving 13 bases between. Germline V gives CDR1 SGHTA, CDR2 FQGNSA. The CDR3 covers 13 residues. CDR3 in amino acids: CASSSLQGFEAFF. The CDR3 nucleotides read TGTGCCAGCAGCTCCTTACAGGGCTTTGAAGCTTTCTTT.

The CDR3 here is CASSIGTANSPLHF. The CDR3 DNA sequence: TGTGCCAGTAGTATCGGGACAGCAAATTCACCCCTCCACTTT. The V and J genes are TRBV19 and TRBJ1-6; TRBD1 matches 7 bases. The CDR3 length is 14 residues. Germline CDR1 LNHDA, CDR2 SQIVND (reference sequence). V lost 3 bases and J lost 7; bases outside the gene matches: 3.

This chain joins TRBV29-1 and TRBJ2-7, with TRBD1 matching over 7 bases. Germline V gives CDR1 SQVTM, CDR2 ANQGSEA. V lost 5 bases, J lost 5 bases, and 6 bases stayed unmatched. The CDR3 runs 12 residues. CDR3 residues: CSVRDRDHEQYF. The CDR3 DNA sequence: TGCAGCGTTCGTGACAGGGACCACGAGCAGTACTTC.

The chain links TRBV6-5 to TRBJ1-1; 7 positions match TRBD1. Germline CDR1 is MNHEY and CDR2 is SVGAGI. The CDR3 contains 15 residues. The V gene end was trimmed by 8 bases and the J gene end by 2 bases; junction bases not matched to a gene: 11. In nucleotides, the CDR3 is TGTGCCAGCCGCGAACAGGGGCTTCTTAACACTGAAGCTTTCTTT. Residues: CASREQGLLNTEAFF.

The rearrangement links TRBV6-2 or TRBV6-3 to TRBJ2-7; 7 positions match TRBD2. Germline V gene lookup returns CDR1 MNHEY and CDR2 SVGEGT. With V trimmed by 0 bases and J by 2 bases, 4 bases remained unmatched. The CDR3 sequence is 15 residues long. The CDR3 DNA reads as TGTGCCAGCAGTTACTCAGGGCGGGGGACCTACGAGCAGTACTTC. Translation gives CASSYSGRGTYEQYF.

V is TRBV7-9 and J is TRBJ1-1; 9 bases fit TRBD1. CDR1 and CDR2 from the germline V gene are SEHNR and FQNEAQ (reference sequence). The CDR3 totals 14 residues. The V and J ends lost 2 bases and 6 bases, in that order; junction bases with no gene match: 4. As DNA, the CDR3 is TGTGCCAGCAGCTTACCCGGGACAGGGTCTGAAGCTTTCTTT. This encodes CASSLPGTGSEAFF.